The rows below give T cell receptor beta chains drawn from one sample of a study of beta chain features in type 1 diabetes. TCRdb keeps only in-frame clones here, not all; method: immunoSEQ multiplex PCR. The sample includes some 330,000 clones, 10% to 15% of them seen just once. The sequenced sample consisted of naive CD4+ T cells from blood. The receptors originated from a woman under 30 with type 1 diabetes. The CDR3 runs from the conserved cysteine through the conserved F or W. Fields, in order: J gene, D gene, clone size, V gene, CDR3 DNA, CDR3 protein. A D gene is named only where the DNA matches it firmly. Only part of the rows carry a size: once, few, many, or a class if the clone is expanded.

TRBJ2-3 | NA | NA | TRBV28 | TGTGCCAGCTCCACCCCCGGAGGGGGCCTAGATACGCAGTATTTT | CASSTPGGGLDTQYF
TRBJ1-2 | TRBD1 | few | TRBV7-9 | TGTGCCAGCAGCTTAGAGGTACAGGGGGCCTACGGCTACACCTTC | CASSLEVQGAYGYTF
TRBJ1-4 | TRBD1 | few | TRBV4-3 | TGCGCCAGCAGCCAAGGCCGGACAGGGGCAAATCTCTTT | CASSQGRTGANLF
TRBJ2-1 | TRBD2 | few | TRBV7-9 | TGTGCCAGCACTTCTCGTTGGAGCGGGAGGGAGAATGAGCAGTTCTTC | CASTSRWSGRENEQFF
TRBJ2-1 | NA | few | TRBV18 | TGTGCCAGCTCACTAGGGTGGACAGTGAACCGATTGTCCTACAATGAGCAGTTCTTC | CASSLGWTVNRLSYNEQFF
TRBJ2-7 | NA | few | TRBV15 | TGTGCCACCAGCAAGGAGGTCTCCTACGAGCAGTACTTC | CATSKEVSYEQYF
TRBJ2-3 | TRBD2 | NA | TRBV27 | TGTGCCAGCAGTCCGGGACTACACACAGATACGCAGTATTTT | CASSPGLHTDTQYF
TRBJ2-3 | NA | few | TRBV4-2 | TGTGCCAGCAGCCCCAGCCAGCGAGCAGATACGCAGTATTTT | CASSPSQRADTQYF
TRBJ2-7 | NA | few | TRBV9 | TGTGCCAGCAGCGTAGGGCCCCTTCCAGGACACTCCTACGAGCAGTACTTC | CASSVGPLPGHSYEQYF
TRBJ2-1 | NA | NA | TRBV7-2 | TGTGCCAGCAGCACGAGGTTGGGGGGACCCGAGCAGTTCTTC | CASSTRLGGPEQFF
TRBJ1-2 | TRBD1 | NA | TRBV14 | TGTGCCAGCAGCCTGAGACAGGGAGTGAGCGGCTACACCTTC | CASSLRQGVSGYTF
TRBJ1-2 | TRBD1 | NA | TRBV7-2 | TGTGCCAGCAGCGCCAGGACAGGGGGGGCCTACACCTTC | CASSARTGGAYTF
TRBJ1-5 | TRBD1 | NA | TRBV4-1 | TGCGCCAGCAGCCCGGCCGGGACAGGGCATCAGCCCCAGCATTTT | CASSPAGTGHQPQHF
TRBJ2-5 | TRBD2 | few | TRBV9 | TGTGCCAGCAGCCCCACTAGCGGGGGGAGCCAAGAGACCCAGTACTTC | CASSPTSGGSQETQYF
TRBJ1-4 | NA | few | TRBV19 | TGTGCCAGTACCCCCGGGGGGTACCCCGATGAAAAACTGTTTTTT | CASTPGGYPDEKLFF
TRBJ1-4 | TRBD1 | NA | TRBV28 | TGTGCCAGCAGTTCCTACATGGACAGGACGAGTGAAAAACTGTTTTTT | CASSSYMDRTSEKLFF
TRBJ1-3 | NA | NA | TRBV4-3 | TGCGCCAGCAGCCAAAAGGAGGGATGGTTTGGAAACACCATATATTTT | CASSQKEGWFGNTIYF
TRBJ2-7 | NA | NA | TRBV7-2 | TGTGCCAGCAATTCCCGGGGTCTCGGCGAGCAGTACTTC | CASNSRGLGEQYF
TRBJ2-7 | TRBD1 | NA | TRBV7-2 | TGTGCCAGCAGCTCCGCCTCCGGGACAGGGGCCTCCGAGCAGTACTTC | CASSSASGTGASEQYF
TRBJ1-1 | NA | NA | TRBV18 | TGTGCCAGCTCACTCGGGGGGACGAACACTGAAGCTTTCTTT | CASSLGGTNTEAFF
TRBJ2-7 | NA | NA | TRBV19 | TGTGCCAGTAGGACCAGGGTCGGGGAGCAGTACTTC | CASRTRVGEQYF
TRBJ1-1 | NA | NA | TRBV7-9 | TGTGCCAGCAGCGGCTCTTTCGTTGCGGCTGCGAACACTGAAGCTTTCTTT | CASSGSFVAAANTEAFF
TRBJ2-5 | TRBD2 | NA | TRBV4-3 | TGCGCCAGCAGCCAGCTAGCGGGGGGAGAGACCCAGTACTTC | CASSQLAGGETQYF
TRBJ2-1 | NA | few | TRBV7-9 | TGTGCCAGCAGCACAGGTAATAGCGGTAACAATGAGCAGTTCTTC | CASSTGNSGNNEQFF
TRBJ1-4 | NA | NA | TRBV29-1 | TGCAGCGTTGAATCGGGGGGGGGTGAAAAACTGTTTTTT | CSVESGGGEKLFF
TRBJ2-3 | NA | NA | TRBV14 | TGTGCCAGCAGCCAAGGGTATACACGGACTATACACACAGATACGCAGTATTTT | CASSQGYTRTIHTDTQYF
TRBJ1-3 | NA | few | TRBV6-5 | TGTGCCAGCAGTCCACAGGTCCCTGGAAACACCATATATTTT | CASSPQVPGNTIYF
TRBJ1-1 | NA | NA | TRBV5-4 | TGTGCCAGCAGCCAAGCGGCCGCGTGGAACACTGAAGCTTTCTTT | CASSQAAAWNTEAFF
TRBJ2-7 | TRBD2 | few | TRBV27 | TGTGCCAGCAGTTTCCTAGCGGGAGTCCGCGAGCAGTACTTC | CASSFLAGVREQYF
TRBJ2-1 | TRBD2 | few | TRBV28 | TGTGCCAGCAGTTCTTGGCGGGAGGAGACCCATGAGCAGTTCTTC | CASSSWREETHEQFF
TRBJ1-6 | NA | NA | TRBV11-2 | TGTGCCAGCAGCCGAGAAGAGGATAATTCACCCCTCCACTTT | CASSREEDNSPLHF
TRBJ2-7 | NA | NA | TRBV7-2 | TGTGCCAGCAGCGTTAGACTAGGTTCGAACTACGAGCAGTACTTC | CASSVRLGSNYEQYF
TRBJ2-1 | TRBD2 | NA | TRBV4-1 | TGCGCCAGCAGCCGACCGGGACTAGCGGTGTACAATGAGCAGTTCTTC | CASSRPGLAVYNEQFF
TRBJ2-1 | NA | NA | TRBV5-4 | TGTGCCAGCAGCTCCACCGACAGCTGGGCTATCTTC | CASSSTDSWAIF
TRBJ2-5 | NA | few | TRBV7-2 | TGTGCCAGCAGCTCCAGGGTCTCGGAGACCCAGTACTTC | CASSSRVSETQYF
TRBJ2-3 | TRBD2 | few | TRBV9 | TGTGCCAGCAGCGTAGTAGCGGGGGGTCCGGGTACGCAGTATTTT | CASSVVAGGPGTQYF
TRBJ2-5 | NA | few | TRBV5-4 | TGTGCCAGCAGCCCGGCGCGGGAAACGGAGACCCAGTACTTC | CASSPARETETQYF
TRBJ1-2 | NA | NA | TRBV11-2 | TGTGCCAGCAGTCCGGACATCTACTATGGCTACACCTTC | CASSPDIYYGYTF
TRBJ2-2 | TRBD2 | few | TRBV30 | TGTGCCGCTTACCCAGACGGGGGGACTGAGCTGTTTTTT | CAAYPDGGTELFF
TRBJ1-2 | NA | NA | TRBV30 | TGTGCCTGGAGTGTAGAAGGGGTTAGTGGCTACACCTTC | CAWSVEGVSGYTF
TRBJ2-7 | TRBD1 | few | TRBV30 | TGTGCCTGGACCAGAGGGGGACAGGGAGACTTC | CAWTRGGQGDF
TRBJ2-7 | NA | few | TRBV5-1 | TGCGCCAGCAGCTTGGGAGGTCAATACGAGCAGTACTTC | CASSLGGQYEQYF
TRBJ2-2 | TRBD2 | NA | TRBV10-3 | TGTGCCATCAGTGAGTCGGGACTAGTAAACACCGGGGAGCTGTTTTTT | CAISESGLVNTGELFF
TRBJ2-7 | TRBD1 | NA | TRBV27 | TGTGCCAGCCGGACTTGGGGACAGGGGTCCCTCGAGCAGTACTTC | CASRTWGQGSLEQYF
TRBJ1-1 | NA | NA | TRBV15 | TGTGCCACCAGCAGAGACCTCCCAGGGAACACTGAAGCTTTCTTT | CATSRDLPGNTEAFF
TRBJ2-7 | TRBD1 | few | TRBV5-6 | TGTGCCAGCAGCTGGGGGACAGGAGGGAAGGACGAGCAGTACTTC | CASSWGTGGKDEQYF
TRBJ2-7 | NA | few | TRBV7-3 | TGTGCCAGCAGCCCCAGCGGACAGTGGGACGAGCAGTACTTC | CASSPSGQWDEQYF
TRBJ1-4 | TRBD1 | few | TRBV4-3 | TGCGCCAGCAGCCTCAAGTCGACAGGGGTCACCAGGGAAAAACTGTTTTTT | CASSLKSTGVTREKLFF
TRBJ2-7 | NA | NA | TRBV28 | TGTGCCAGCAGTCGGGGTGGGAGTACGTACGAGCAGTACTTC | CASSRGGSTYEQYF
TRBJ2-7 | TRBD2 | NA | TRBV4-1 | TGCGCCAGCAGCCAAGTACTAGCGGGAAGCTCCTACGAGCAGTACTTC | CASSQVLAGSSYEQYF
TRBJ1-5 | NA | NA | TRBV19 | TGTGCCAGTAGCAGGAACAGGGTTTCCCAGCATTTT | CASSRNRVSQHF
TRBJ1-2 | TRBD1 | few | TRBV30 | TGTGCCTGGAGTCGGGACAGGAGTATCTATGGCTACACCTTC | CAWSRDRSIYGYTF
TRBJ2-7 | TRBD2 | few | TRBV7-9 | TGTGCCAGCAGTCCAGGACAGGGACTAGCGGACCCCTACTACGAGCAGTACTTC | CASSPGQGLADPYYEQYF
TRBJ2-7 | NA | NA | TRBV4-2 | TGTGCCAGCAGCCCGTCTCGGTACGAGCAGTACTTC | CASSPSRYEQYF
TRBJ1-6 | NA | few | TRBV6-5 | TGTGCCAGCACCCTCGGGGGGACTTCACCCCTCCACTTT | CASTLGGTSPLHF
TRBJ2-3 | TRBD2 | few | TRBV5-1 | TGCGCCAGCAGCTTGGGGACTAGCAAGTCGACAGATACGCAGTATTTT | CASSLGTSKSTDTQYF
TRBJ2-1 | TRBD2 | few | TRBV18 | TGTGCCAGCTCACCCGGGACTAGCGGGGGGGTAAGGCGGTTCTTC | CASSPGTSGGVRRFF
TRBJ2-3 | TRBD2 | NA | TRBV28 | TGTGCCAGCAGTTTAGCGGGAGGGCCCGAGGGGACGGATACGCAGTATTTT | CASSLAGGPEGTDTQYF
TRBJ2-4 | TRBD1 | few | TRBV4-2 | TGTGCCAGCAGCCATCCGGACAGGGAAGCAAACATTCAGTACTTC | CASSHPDREANIQYF
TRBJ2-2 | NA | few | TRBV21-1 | TGTGCCACCATGGAGTGGAAAGCGCCGTACACCGGGGAGCTGTTTTTT | CATMEWKAPYTGELFF